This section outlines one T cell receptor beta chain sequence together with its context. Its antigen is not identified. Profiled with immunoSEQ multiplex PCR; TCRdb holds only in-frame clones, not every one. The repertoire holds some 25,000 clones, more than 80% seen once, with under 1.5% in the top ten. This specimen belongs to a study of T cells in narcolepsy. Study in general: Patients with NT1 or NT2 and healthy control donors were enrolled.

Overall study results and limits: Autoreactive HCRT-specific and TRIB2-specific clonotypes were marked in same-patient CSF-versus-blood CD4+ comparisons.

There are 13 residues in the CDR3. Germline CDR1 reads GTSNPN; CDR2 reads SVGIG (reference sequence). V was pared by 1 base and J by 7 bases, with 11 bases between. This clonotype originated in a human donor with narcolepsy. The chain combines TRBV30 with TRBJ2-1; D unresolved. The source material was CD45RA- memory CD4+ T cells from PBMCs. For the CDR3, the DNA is TGTGCCTGGAGTGCTAATACTCCTAATGAGCAGTTCTTC. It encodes CAWSANTPNEQFF. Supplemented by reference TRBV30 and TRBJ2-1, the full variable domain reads SQTIHQWPATLVQPVGSPLSLECTVEGTSNPNLYWYRQAAGRGLQLLFYSVGIGQISSEVPQNLSASRPQDRQFILSSKKLLLSDSGFYLCAWSANTPNEQFFGPGTRLTVL.